These 16 T cell receptor beta chains came from one sample sequenced in a study of shared clonotypes between healthy human individuals. The data were produced by immunoSEQ multiplex PCR, yet TCRdb's version contains in-frame clones alone and is incomplete. The sample holds approximately 2.5 million clones; under 95% are singletons and the top ten take 0.36%. The sequencing input was naive CD4+ T cells from PBMCs. As to subset: CD45RA+ positively selected. These receptors came from a man aged 18 to 29 in good health. Some clones in this sample may be carry-over from other donors' samples.

The CDR3 sequence is CASRGQGNTEAFF. The CDR3, as DNA: TGTGCCAGCAGAGGGCAGGGGAACACTGAAGCTTTCTTT. V usage is TRBV7-9 and J usage is TRBJ1-1; D is perhaps TRBD1 (5 bases). CDR1 SEHNR and CDR2 FQNEAQ come from the germline V gene (reference sequence). The V and J ends lost 6 bases and 1 base respectively, with 9 bases between them. The CDR3 runs 13 residues.

CDR3 loop: CASSQNRAGPYNEQFF. The CDR3 bases are TGCGCCAGCAGCCAAAACCGAGCGGGCCCCTACAATGAGCAGTTCTTC. The chain recombines TRBV4-1 with TRBJ2-1; the D gene is possibly TRBD2 (6 bases). The CDR3 is 16 amino acids. The V gene's germline CDR1 is MGHRA and CDR2 YSYEKL. V was pared by 2 bases and J by 2 bases, with 13 bases between.

Points on this clone: Other DNA sequences of this sample code for an identical CDR3. This chain joins TRBV6-5 and TRBJ2-6; possibly TRBD1 for D (5 bases). The germline gives CDR1 MNHEY, CDR2 SVGAGI. V was clipped by 2 bases and J by 3 bases, with 11 bases between them. CDR3 length equals 16 residues. CDR3 bases: TGTGCCAGCAGTTACGCCAGGGTTAGTGGGGCCAACGTCCTGACTTTC. Its protein is CASSYARVSGANVLTF.

The genes are TRBV9 and TRBJ2-1; D gene unclear. The CDR3 is 15 amino acids. CDR1 SGDLS and CDR2 YYNGEE come from the germline V gene. V was clipped by 3 bases and J by 0 bases, with 10 bases between them. The chain's CDR3 is CASSGPFSSYNEQFF. The CDR3 bases are TGTGCCAGCAGCGGACCATTTAGCTCCTACAATGAGCAGTTCTTC.

The chain joins TRBV9 to TRBJ2-3; D is possibly TRBD1 or TRBD2 (5 bases each). V was clipped by 3 bases and J by 2 bases, with 13 bases between them. Per the germline V gene, CDR1 is SGDLS and CDR2 is YYNGEE. This CDR3 has 15 amino acids. The CDR3 protein is CASSAGAHHTDTQYF. For the CDR3, the DNA is TGTGCCAGCAGCGCCGGGGCCCACCACACAGATACGCAGTATTTT. The variable domain in full, with the rest retrieved from reference TRBV9 and TRBJ2-3, is DSGVTQTPKHLITATGQRVTLRCSPRSGDLSVYWYQQSLDQGLQFLIQYYNGEERAKGNILERFSAQQFPDLHSELNLSSLELGDSALYFCASSAGAHHTDTQYFGPGTRLTVL.

This chain links TRBV28 with TRBJ1-1, with 9 bases lining up with TRBD1. V lost 5 bases and J lost 6; bases outside the gene matches: 10. CDR1 and CDR2 (germline): MDHEN, SYDVKM. The CDR3 runs to 15 residues. CDR3 DNA sequence: TGTGCCAGCAGTCCCCGGACAGGGGTTGAATCTGAAGCTTTCTTT. Its protein is CASSPRTGVESEAFF.

This chain links TRBV19 with TRBJ2-3; TRBD1 agrees at 8 bases. Germline loops: CDR1 LNHDA, CDR2 SQIVND (reference sequence). CDR3 length equals 17 residues. V lost 3 bases and J lost 0; bases outside the gene matches: 8. The CDR3 nucleotides read TGTGCCAGTAGTATTATCCCGGGACAGGCTAGCACAGATACGCAGTATTTT. This gives the protein CASSIIPGQASTDTQYF.

Written as DNA, the CDR3 is TGTGCCACCGCTAACAATGAGCAGTTCTTC. Translation gives CATANNEQFF. V gene TRBV6-1 combines with J gene TRBJ2-1; no reliable D call. Germline assignment: CDR1 MNHNS and CDR2 SASEGT. CDR3 length: 10 amino acids. Trimming shortened V by 10 bases and J by 5 bases, and 6 bases separated the two germline ends.

This CDR3 reads CASSFGSQNYGYTF. For the CDR3, the DNA is TGCGCCAGCAGCTTCGGCTCGCAGAACTATGGCTACACCTTC. The chain couples TRBV5-1 to TRBJ1-2; D not certain. Germline CDR1 is SGHRS and CDR2 is YFSETQ. The length of the CDR3 is 14 residues. Trimming removed 2 bases from V and 2 bases from J, with 10 bases in between.

The V and J genes are TRBV9 and TRBJ2-7; D gene uncertain. The CDR3 contains 13 residues. Per the germline V gene, CDR1 is SGDLS and CDR2 is YYNGEE. V lost 3 bases to trimming and J lost 7 bases, with 14 bases between them. CDR3 protein: CASSARRDGEQYF. CDR3 nucleotides: TGTGCCAGCAGCGCCAGAAGGGATGGGGAGCAGTACTTC.

The chain is built from TRBV5-1 and TRBJ2-7; TRBD1 is a possible D gene (6 bases). Germline values: CDR1 SGHRS, CDR2 YFSETQ. Trimming shortened V by 4 bases and J by 5 bases, and 16 bases separated the two germline ends. The CDR3 is 14 amino acids. CDR3 DNA sequence: TGCGCCAGCAGCCTACAGGGCGTATCAGACGAGCAGTACTTC. It encodes CASSLQGVSDEQYF.

The genes are TRBV29-1 and TRBJ1-4; a possible D gene is TRBD1 (5 bases). Germline loops: CDR1 SQVTM, CDR2 ANQGSEA. V was trimmed by 6 bases and J by 4 bases, leaving 15 bases between them. The CDR3 sequence is 14 residues long. CDR3 sequence reads: CSVQGRASNEKLFF. The CDR3 DNA reads TGCAGCGTCCAGGGCCGGGCCAGTAATGAAAAACTGTTTTTT.

The genes are TRBV20-1 and TRBJ1-2; D is unresolved. The CDR3 totals 11 residues. The germline V and J ends were trimmed by 6 bases and 3 bases, with 8 bases remaining between them. The germline gives CDR1 DFQATT, CDR2 SNEGSKA (reference sequence). The CDR3 DNA reads as TGCAGTGCGACCGCAGACTATGGCTACACCTTC. Protein sequence: CSATADYGYTF.

The genes are TRBV28 and TRBJ1-3, with D uncertain. The CDR3 has 15 residues. Between the trimmed V and J ends, which lost 3 bases and 0 bases, there was a span of 9 bases. Germline CDR1 and CDR2: MDHEN and SYDVKM. CDR3 DNA: TGTGCCAGCAGTTTTGCGGCCAGCTCTGGAAACACCATATATTTT. It encodes CASSFAASSGNTIYF.

The J gene is TRBJ1-4, the V gene TRBV7-9; a weak D match, TRBD1 (5 bases). The V end was cut by 1 base, the J end by 1 base, with 10 bases between. This CDR3 region has 16 residues. Germline V gives CDR1 SEHNR, CDR2 FQNEAQ (reference sequence). The CDR3 here is CASSLVTVRTNEKLFF. The CDR3 region has the DNA TGTGCCAGCAGCTTAGTGACAGTCCGAACTAATGAAAAACTGTTTTTT.

CDR3: CASTPTGYGYTF. The CDR3 DNA sequence: TGTGCCAGCACACCGACAGGGTATGGCTACACCTTC. The genes are TRBV7-9 and TRBJ1-2; TRBD1 matches at 7 bases. CDR1 is SEHNR and CDR2 is FQNEAQ in the germline V gene (reference sequence). The CDR3 totals 12 residues. V shed 7 bases, J shed 5 bases, and the junction held 4 bases outside the gene matches.